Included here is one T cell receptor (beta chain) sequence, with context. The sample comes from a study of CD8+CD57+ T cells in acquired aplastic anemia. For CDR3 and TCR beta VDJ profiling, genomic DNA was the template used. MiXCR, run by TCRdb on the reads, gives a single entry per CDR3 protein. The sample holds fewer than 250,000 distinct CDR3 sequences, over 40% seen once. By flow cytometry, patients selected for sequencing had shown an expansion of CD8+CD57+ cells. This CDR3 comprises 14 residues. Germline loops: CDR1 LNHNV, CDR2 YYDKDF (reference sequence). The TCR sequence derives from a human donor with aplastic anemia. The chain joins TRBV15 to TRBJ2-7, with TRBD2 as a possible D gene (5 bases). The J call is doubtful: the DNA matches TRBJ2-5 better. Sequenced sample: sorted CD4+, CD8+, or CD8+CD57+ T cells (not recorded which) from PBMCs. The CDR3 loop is CATSRDRASETQYF. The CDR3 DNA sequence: TGTGCCACCAGCAGAGATCGGGCTAGCGAGACCCAGTACTTC.